The 13 T cell receptor beta chains in this list originate from one sample, sequenced in a study of radiation and T cells in renal cell carcinoma. Produced via immunoSEQ multiplex PCR; TCRdb's table is partial and in-frame only. The table lists 150,000 to 200,000 clones, about 87% of them singletons. Time point meaning: blood 4 weeks post-SBRT, at nephrectomy. The treatment: 15 Gy SBRT to primary tumor, nephrectomy 4 weeks later. The starting material was blood, obtained from a patient whose treatment included radiotherapy and nephrectomy. Source of these receptors: a woman in her 50s with renal cell carcinoma.

DNA of the CDR3: TGCGCCAGCAGCGAGGGAACTGGGTCCCCTCAGCAGTACTTC. Protein product: CASSEGTGSPQQYF. The chain carries TRBV5-1 and TRBJ2-7; a possible D gene is TRBD2 (5 bases). Trimming removed 4 bases at V and 8 bases at J, with 19 bases between. The CDR3 has 14 amino acids. The germline gives CDR1 SGHRS, CDR2 YFSETQ. Together with reference TRBV5-1 and TRBJ2-7, the CDR3 gives the full variable domain: KAGVTQTPRYLIKTRGQQVTLSCSPISGHRSVSWYQQTPGQGLQFLFEYFSETQRNKGNFPGRFSGRQFSNSRSEMNVSTLELGDSALYLCASSEGTGSPQQYFGPGTRLTVT.

The chain recombines TRBV7-9 with TRBJ2-5; D gene uncertain. The CDR3 has 14 amino acids. Trimming took 2 bases from V and 5 from J, leaving 12 bases between them. Germline CDR1 reads SEHNR; CDR2 reads FQNEAQ (reference sequence). The CDR3 DNA sequence: TGTGCCAGCAGCTTAACTGGGAAGATGGAGACCCAGTACTTC. Translated, it gives CASSLTGKMETQYF.

The rearrangement links TRBV7-9 to TRBJ2-1, with a tentative D call TRBD1 (6 bases). Trimming removed 6 bases at V and 0 bases at J, with 15 bases between. The CDR3 spans 16 residues. The V gene's germline CDR1 is SEHNR and CDR2 FQNEAQ (reference sequence). The CDR3 loop reads CASRAQGASSYNEQFF. As DNA, the CDR3 is TGTGCCAGCAGAGCACAGGGAGCGAGCTCCTACAATGAGCAGTTCTTC.

This clone came up once. V usage is TRBV19 and J usage is TRBJ2-2; 8 nucleotides line up with TRBD1. Trimming removed 0 bases from V and 2 bases from J; junction bases left unmatched: 2. The V gene's germline CDR1 is LNHDA and CDR2 SQIVND (reference sequence). This CDR3 has 16 residues. This chain's CDR3 is CASSIEPGGNTGELFF. CDR3 nucleotide sequence: TGTGCCAGTAGTATAGAGCCAGGGGGCAACACCGGGGAGCTGTTTTTT.

The chain links TRBV4-2 to TRBJ2-2, with TRBD2 matching 15 bases. The CDR3 is 19 residues long. V lost 0 bases, J lost 4 bases, and 6 bases stayed unmatched. Germline CDR1 LGHNA, CDR2 YNFKEQ. Here the CDR3 DNA reads TGTGCCAGCAGCCAAGAAGGACTAGCGGGGGGGCTTAGCACCGGGGAGCTGTTTTTT. It codes for CASSQEGLAGGLSTGELFF.

The chain carries TRBV9 and TRBJ1-2; D possibly corresponds to TRBD1 (5 bases). Germline V gene lookup returns CDR1 SGDLS and CDR2 YYNGEE. The CDR3 spans 13 residues. Trimming took 6 bases from V and 4 from J, leaving 13 bases between them. CDR3 DNA: TGTGCCAGCACGGACTCAGGGCGCTATGGCTACACCTTC. This gives the protein CASTDSGRYGYTF.

The V call is TRBV6-5, the J call TRBJ1-1, with TRBD1 matching over 7 bases. The CDR3 is made up of 15 amino acids. V was clipped by 8 bases and J by 2 bases; unmatched bases: 11. CDR1 MNHEY and CDR2 SVGAGI come from the germline V gene. The CDR3 nucleotides read TGTGCCAGCCAGACAGGGAGGACTGGAAACACTGAAGCTTTCTTT. Residues: CASQTGRTGNTEAFF.

The gene calls are TRBV19 and TRBJ1-5; TRBD1 aligns across 7 bases. V trimming: 5 bases; J trimming: 6 bases; junction bases outside the gene matches: 10. Germline-derived CDR1 and CDR2 are LNHDA and SQIVND (reference sequence). This CDR3 has 15 amino acids. In DNA, the CDR3 is TGTGCCAGTAGTCGGGGGCAGGGGGGAATTCAGCCCCAGCATTTT. Its protein is CASSRGQGGIQPQHF.

The rearrangement joins TRBV6-1 to TRBJ1-4; D might be TRBD1 (5 bases). The CDR3 loop spans 15 amino acids. Germline CDR1 reads MNHNS; CDR2 reads SASEGT. The V end was cut by 2 bases, the J end by 7 bases, with 14 bases between. The CDR3 loop is CASSELRGWSEKLFF. The CDR3, as DNA: TGTGCCAGCAGTGAACTAAGGGGATGGAGTGAAAAACTGTTTTTT.

The CDR3 region is CASSVMTGTYEQYF. The CDR3 region has the DNA TGTGCCAGCAGTGTGATGACAGGAACCTACGAGCAGTACTTC. The V call is TRBV6-1, the J call TRBJ2-7; D is possibly TRBD1 (6 bases). This CDR3 comprises 14 residues. Germline CDR1 MNHNS, CDR2 SASEGT. The germline V and J ends were trimmed by 4 bases and 2 bases, with 12 bases remaining between them.

V gene TRBV6-1 combines with J gene TRBJ1-1; no clear D. CDR1 MNHNS and CDR2 SASEGT come from the germline V gene. The CDR3 totals 14 residues. With 6 bases removed from V and 1 base from J, the gap between germline ends came to 12 bases. The CDR3 region is CASRGGLTNTEAFF. The CDR3 DNA reads as TGTGCCAGCAGAGGTGGACTGACGAACACTGAAGCTTTCTTT.

This sequence joins TRBV5-1 and TRBJ1-1, with 9 bases lining up with TRBD1. With V trimmed by 5 bases and J by 2 bases, 10 bases remained unmatched. The CDR3 loop spans 16 amino acids. Germline CDR1 SGHRS, CDR2 YFSETQ. The CDR3, as DNA: TGCGCCAGCAGACTCGGGACAGGGCTTTCAAACACTGAAGCTTTCTTT. Its protein product is CASRLGTGLSNTEAFF. Full variable domain (rest looked up from reference TRBV5-1 and TRBJ1-1): KAGVTQTPRYLIKTRGQQVTLSCSPISGHRSVSWYQQTPGQGLQFLFEYFSETQRNKGNFPGRFSGRQFSNSRSEMNVSTLELGDSALYLCASRLGTGLSNTEAFFGQGTRLTVV.

This clone has only one observation. The chain links TRBV2 to TRBJ2-2; D is unclear. The V end was cut by 6 bases, the J end by 0 bases, with 8 bases between. Germline-derived CDR1 and CDR2 are SNHLY and FYNNEI. This CDR3 is 14 amino acids long. The CDR3 loop is CASRGPANTGELFF. CDR3 in DNA: TGTGCCAGCAGAGGGCCCGCGAACACCGGGGAGCTGTTTTTT.